This TCR beta chain was identified during a study of post-analysis software for immune sequencing data. This clonotype was recorded at least ten times. Its antigen is not known. The germline V gene encodes CDR1 MNHNS and CDR2 SASEGT. Trimming removed 11 bases from V and 6 bases from J; junction bases left unmatched: 9. This CDR3 has 13 residues. Presence of unique molecular identifiers characterized the TCR beta cDNA libraries. TCRdb itself ran the PCR reads through MiXCR, one entry per CDR3 protein. In the table there are around 190,000 distinct CDR3 sequences, over 25% of which are singletons. General study points: When patients were compared with controls, 5 or 6 TRBV segments were more frequent, TRBV5-6, TRBV5-1 and TRBV20-1 among them.

The rearrangement uses TRBV6-1 and TRBJ2-1; 8 nucleotides align to TRBD2. The TCR sequence derives from a girl aged 2-17 years with multiple sclerosis. Specimen: blood. This chain's CDR3 is CAGTGGSGNEQFF. CDR3 sequence (DNA): TGTGCCGGGACGGGGGGGAGCGGCAATGAGCAGTTCTTC.